The 21 T cell receptor beta chains reported below all come from one sample, sequenced in a study of beta chain features in type 1 diabetes. Expressed TCRB transcripts got sequenced, as all isolated RNA was reverse transcribed. The assay was immunoSEQ multiplex PCR, and TCRdb's table has in-frame clones only and misses some. This table has about 290,000 clones, about 7.8% appearing once. Sequencing used central memory CD4+ T cells from blood. These receptors were obtained from a woman aged 18-29 years in good health.

This clone was picked up a small number of times. J is TRBJ1-2 and V is TRBV5-4; D is undetermined. In germline, CDR1 is SGHNT, CDR2 YYREEE (reference sequence). V lost 0 bases to trimming and J lost 6 bases, with 12 bases between them. This CDR3 has 14 residues. The CDR3 sequence: CASSLAQRRDGYTF. The CDR3 coding sequence is TGTGCCAGCAGCTTGGCCCAAAGGAGGGATGGCTACACCTTC.

This clone was counted many times. The chain combines TRBV4-3 with TRBJ2-6; no reliable D call. Trimming cost V 0 bases and J 2 bases, with 8 bases left between them. Germline V lookup: CDR1 LGHNA, CDR2 YSLEER. This CDR3 contains 16 residues. The CDR3 sequence is CASSQESLAGANVLTF. The CDR3 bases are TGCGCCAGCAGCCAAGAGAGCCTGGCTGGGGCCAACGTCCTGACTTTC.

This clone was detected a few times. This chain joins TRBV7-3 and TRBJ2-2, with a weak D call TRBD2 (6 bases). In germline, CDR1 is SGHTA, CDR2 FQGTGA. The V and J ends lost 7 bases and 5 bases respectively, with 17 bases between them. The CDR3 sequence is 15 residues long. For the CDR3, the DNA is TGTGCCAGCACCTCTCCGGGACTTACAACCGGGGAGCTGTTTTTT. Its translation: CASTSPGLTTGELFF.

This sequence joins TRBV5-1 and TRBJ2-6, with D possibly called TRBD1 or TRBD2 (5 bases each). Trimming took 2 bases from V and 1 from J, leaving 22 bases between them. The CDR3 spans 20 residues. Per germline, CDR1 SGHRS and CDR2 YFSETQ. CDR3 region: CASSLTPLRAGISGANVLTF. CDR3 DNA: TGCGCCAGCAGCTTAACCCCCCTGAGGGCAGGGATTTCTGGGGCCAACGTCCTGACTTTC.

This chain uses TRBV7-2 with TRBJ2-5; the D is unclear. Trimming stripped 4 bases from V and 5 bases from J, with 11 bases between. CDR3 length: 13 amino acids. The V gene's germline CDR1 is SGHTA and CDR2 FQGNSA. CDR3 coding DNA: TGTGCCAGCAGCTCCGTGGGGTTGGAGACCCAGTACTTC. Translation: CASSSVGLETQYF.

This chain links TRBV19 with TRBJ1-2; no firm D call. CDR3 size: 13 residues. Germline-derived CDR1 and CDR2 are LNHDA and SQIVND (reference sequence). With 3 bases removed from V and 0 bases from J, the gap between germline ends came to 5 bases. The CDR3 region has the DNA TGTGCCAGTAGTATTGGGACTAACTATGGCTACACCTTC. Protein sequence: CASSIGTNYGYTF.

The rearrangement joins TRBV5-4 to TRBJ1-1, with a tentative D call TRBD1 (5 bases). The CDR3 length is 12 residues. Germline V gene data show CDR1 as SGHNT and CDR2 as YYREEE (reference sequence). Trimming stripped 4 bases from V and 6 bases from J, with 10 bases between. The CDR3 region has the DNA TGTGCCAGCAGCAGAGGGGATGCTGAAGCTTTCTTT. Protein product: CASSRGDAEAFF.

This clone showed up just a few times. The rearrangement links TRBV18 to TRBJ2-3; TRBD1 matches 7 bases. J was trimmed by 2 bases and V by 6 bases; bases with no gene match: 8. The CDR3 spans 15 residues. Per germline, CDR1 KGHSH and CDR2 LQKENI. The CDR3 is CASSREGANTDTQYF. As DNA, the CDR3 is TGTGCCAGCTCGCGCGAGGGGGCCAACACAGATACGCAGTATTTT.

The gene calls are TRBV15 and TRBJ1-2; TRBD1 agrees at 7 bases. The CDR3 totals 13 residues. Per germline, CDR1 LNHNV and CDR2 YYDKDF (reference sequence). Unmatched junction bases numbered 6, after V lost 3 bases and J lost 8 bases. In nucleotides, the CDR3 is TGTGCCACCAGCAGGAGACAGGGCCAGGGCTACACCTTC. Its translation: CATSRRQGQGYTF.

This rearrangement joins TRBV18 to TRBJ1-5, with a tentative D call TRBD1 (6 bases). Germline V lookup: CDR1 KGHSH, CDR2 LQKENI. This CDR3 is built from 15 residues. V shed 3 bases and J shed 7 bases, with 16 bases lying between them. The CDR3 here is CASSPTGNRLQPQHF. DNA of the CDR3: TGTGCCAGCTCACCTACAGGGAACAGGTTGCAGCCCCAGCATTTT.

This clone came up a few times. This sample also contains other DNA sequences that code for the same CDR3. This chain joins TRBV29-1 and TRBJ2-2, with D uncertain. The germline CDR1 and CDR2 sequences are SQVTM and ANQGSEA. V lost 1 base, J lost 6 bases, and 3 bases lay in between. This CDR3 comprises 11 residues. In DNA, the CDR3 is TGCAGCGTTGAAGGGGCCGGGGAGCTGTTTTTT. Its protein product is CSVEGAGELFF.

This clone was seen ten or more times. This chain uses TRBV5-4 with TRBJ2-1, with TRBD2 identical over 8 bases. The length of the CDR3 is 15 residues. V gave up 5 bases and J gave up 0 bases; unmatched junction bases: 4. From germline, CDR1 is SGHNT and CDR2 YYREEE (reference sequence). DNA for the CDR3: TGTGCCAGCAGACCTACTAGCGGCTCCTACAATGAGCAGTTCTTC. Translating gives CASRPTSGSYNEQFF.

At least ten counts were recorded for this clone. The V gene is TRBV18, the J gene TRBJ2-7; 8 bases line up with TRBD2. Unmatched junction bases numbered 8, after V lost 5 bases and J lost 5 bases. The CDR3 spans 14 residues. CDR1 is KGHSH and CDR2 is LQKENI in the germline V gene. The CDR3 is CASSTSGSFNEQYF. CDR3 DNA: TGTGCCAGCTCAACTAGCGGATCTTTCAACGAGCAGTACTTC.

This clone was seen many times. This chain connects TRBV11-3 to TRBJ2-5; D might be TRBD1 (6 bases). In germline, CDR1 is SGHNT, CDR2 YENEEA. Trimming removed 6 bases from V and 2 bases from J, with 10 bases in between. CDR3 size: 13 residues. The CDR3 region is CASSITGQETQYF. CDR3 DNA sequence: TGTGCCAGCAGTATTACAGGGCAAGAGACCCAGTACTTC.

The J gene is TRBJ2-1, the V gene TRBV2; 10 bases map to TRBD1. Looked up from germline, CDR1 is SNHLY and CDR2 is FYNNEI. The CDR3 runs to 15 residues. Trimming at V came to 4 bases and at J to 4 bases, leaving 4 bases not matched to a gene. CDR3 amino acids: CASSGTGGLYNEQFF. In DNA form, the CDR3 reads TGTGCCAGCAGTGGGACAGGGGGTTTATACAATGAGCAGTTCTTC.

The table lists this clone with many counts. The rearrangement links TRBV10-3 to TRBJ2-7, with 8 bases matching TRBD2. Germline assignment: CDR1 ENHRY and CDR2 SYGVKD. V lost 6 bases to trimming and J lost 5 bases; unmatched junction nucleotides: 9. The CDR3 spans 14 residues. The CDR3 sequence: CAIRAHGSGDEQYV. CDR3 DNA: TGTGCCATCAGGGCCCACGGTAGCGGGGACGAGCAGTACGTC.

The chain links TRBV2 to TRBJ2-3; the match to TRBD2 covers 13 bases. This CDR3 contains 15 residues. The V gene end was trimmed by 6 bases and the J gene end by 2 bases; junction bases not matched to a gene: 2. Germline V CDR1 and CDR2: SNHLY, FYNNEI. The CDR3 sequence: CASRGTSGTTDTQYF. The CDR3 bases are TGTGCCAGCAGGGGGACTAGCGGGACCACAGATACGCAGTATTTT.

This clone showed up just a few times. V usage is TRBV7-8 and J usage is TRBJ2-1, with D unclear. The CDR3 runs 16 residues. The V end lost 2 bases, the J end lost 4 bases, and 15 bases lay between the germline ends. The germline V gene has CDR1 SGHVS and CDR2 FQNEAQ. Here the CDR3 DNA reads TGTGCCAGCAGCTTAACCGATTACAGCCTGTACAATGAGCAGTTCTTC. Protein sequence: CASSLTDYSLYNEQFF. The full variable domain, its missing parts supplied by reference TRBV7-8 and TRBJ2-1, is GAGVSQSPRYKVAKRGQDVALRCDPISGHVSLFWYQQALGQGPEFLTYFQNEAQLDKSGLPSDRFFAERPEGSVSTLKIQRTQQEDSAVYLCASSLTDYSLYNEQFFGPGTRLTVL.

The rearrangement joins TRBV11-3 to TRBJ2-1, with 7 bases fitting TRBD1. CDR1 SGHNT and CDR2 YENEEA come from the germline V gene. V lost 4 bases, J lost 8 bases, and 11 bases stayed unmatched. The CDR3 is made up of 15 amino acids. The CDR3 nucleotides read TGTGCCAGCAGCTCCCTACAGGGGTCGGGCGATGAGCAGTTCTTC. This sequence encodes CASSSLQGSGDEQFF.

V is TRBV14 and J is TRBJ2-5; D tentatively reads TRBD1 or TRBD2 (5 bases each). The CDR3 covers 16 residues. With 2 bases removed from V and 4 bases from J, the gap between germline ends came to 17 bases. The germline CDR1 and CDR2 sequences are SGHDN and FVKESK. CDR3 sequence (DNA): TGTGCCAGCAGCCAATTTGGGCGTGGGGGTAGAGAGACCCAGTACTTC. Translating it yields CASSQFGRGGRETQYF.

This clone was seen a few times. The rearrangement joins TRBV29-1 to TRBJ2-1, with unresolved D. Germline assignment: CDR1 SQVTM and CDR2 ANQGSEA. Trimming took 3 bases from V and 0 from J, leaving 9 bases between them. CDR3 length equals 14 residues. The CDR3 is CSVDGRSSYNEQFF. CDR3 in DNA: TGCAGCGTTGACGGCAGGAGCTCCTACAATGAGCAGTTCTTC.